This T cell receptor (beta chain) was obtained from a study of blood T cell repertoires in COVID-19. Study as a whole: Both acute and convalescent COVID-19 samples were obtained from the United States, Italy and Spain. PBMCs, B-cell-depleted T cells, or T cells provided the cDNA or gDNA that made up the material.

CDR1 is SGHRS, CDR2 YFSETQ, per germline. Trimming at V came to 0 bases and at J to 2 bases, leaving 11 bases not matched to a gene. This CDR3 region has 18 residues. As originally analysed: By means of reference gene primer amplification, nucleated cell counts were estimated. The table came from immunoSEQ multiplex PCR; TCRdb's copy has only in-frame clones and leaves some out. The V and J calls and clone size were taken over from that table, and D and trimming were inferred from the DNA. The data show about 58,000 clones, 85% to 90% seen once. The chain couples TRBV5-1 to TRBJ2-7; 10 nucleotides agree with TRBD2. Sequenced input: peripheral blood. This TCR derives from a man between 40 and 49 years old with active COVID-19. DNA for the CDR3: TGCGCCAGCAGCTTGGAGGCTAGCGGGAGCCGCCTCACCTACGAGCAGTACTTC. It yields the protein CASSLEASGSRLTYEQYF.